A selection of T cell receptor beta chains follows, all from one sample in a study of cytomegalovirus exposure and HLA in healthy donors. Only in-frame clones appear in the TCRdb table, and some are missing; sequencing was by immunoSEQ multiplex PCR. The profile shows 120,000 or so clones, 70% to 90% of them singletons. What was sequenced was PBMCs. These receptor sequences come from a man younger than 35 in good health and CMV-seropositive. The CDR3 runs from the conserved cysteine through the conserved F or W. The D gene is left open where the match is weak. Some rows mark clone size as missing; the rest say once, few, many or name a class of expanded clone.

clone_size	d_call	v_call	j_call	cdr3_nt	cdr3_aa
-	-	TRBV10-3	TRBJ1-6	TGTGCCATCAGTTTTGACTACTCCTATAATTCACCCCTCCACTTT	CAISFDYSYNSPLHF
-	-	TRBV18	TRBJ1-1	TGTGCCAGCTCACAACAGGCGAACACTGAAGCTTTCTTT	CASSQQANTEAFF
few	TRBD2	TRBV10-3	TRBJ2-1	TGTGCCATCAGCGAAGGGACTAGCGGGGGGGGATCCTCCTACAATGAGCAGTTCTTC	CAISEGTSGGGSSYNEQFF
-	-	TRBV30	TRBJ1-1	TGTGCCTGGAGTGTGGGGTTAGGGGTCGCTGAAGCTTTCTTT	CAWSVGLGVAEAFF
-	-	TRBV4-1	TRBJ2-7	TGCGCCAGCAGCCAAGATGGGGGGGGCCCCTACGAGCAGTACTTC	CASSQDGGGPYEQYF
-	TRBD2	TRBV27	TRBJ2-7	TGTGCCAGCAGTTTTTGGACTAGCGGGGGGGCCAGGGGCGAGCAGTACTTC	CASSFWTSGGARGEQYF
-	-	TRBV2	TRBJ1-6	TGTGCCAGCAGTCTGGAGGGAAATTCACCCCTCCACTTT	CASSLEGNSPLHF
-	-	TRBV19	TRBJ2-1	TGTGCCAGTACCCTGGGGGGGCCCACCTACAATGAGCAGTTCTTC	CASTLGGPTYNEQFF
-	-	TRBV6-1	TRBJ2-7	TGTGCCAGCAGTGTGGAGACTTCCTACGAGCAGTACTTC	CASSVETSYEQYF
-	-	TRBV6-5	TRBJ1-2	TGTGCCAGCAGTTACGACACAATCTATGGCTACACCTTC	CASSYDTIYGYTF
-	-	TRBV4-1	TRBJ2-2	TGCGCCAGCAGCCAACAGGCCGCGAACACCGGGGAGCTGTTTTTT	CASSQQAANTGELFF